This is a list of T cell receptor beta chains from one sample in a study of blood T cell repertoires in COVID-19. Libraries were prepared by immunoSEQ multiplex PCR; TCRdb keeps only in-frame clonotypes and omits some of them. The sample has about 160,000 clones, approximately 75% seen once. Sample: peripheral blood. These receptors were obtained from a human donor in a cohort sampled during active COVID-19. Both conserved end residues are part of each CDR3. D genes are given only for firm matches. Size tells how often a clone was seen (once, few, many) or the class of an expanded clone, and some rows leave it out.

TRBJ2-1 TRBD1 NA TRBV6-5 14 CASNRGQGANEQFF TGTGCCAGCAACAGGGGACAGGGTGCCAATGAGCAGTTCTTC
TRBJ1-3 NA NA TRBV7-2 15 CASSYQGSSGNTIYF TGTGCCAGCAGCTATCAGGGGAGCTCTGGAAACACCATATATTTT
TRBJ2-7 NA once TRBV6-5 13 CASSYSGFGEQYF TGTGCCAGCAGTTACTCGGGCTTCGGCGAGCAGTACTTC
TRBJ2-7 TRBD1 NA TRBV15 15 CATSRPSDRAYEQYF TGTGCCACCAGCAGACCCTCTGACAGGGCCTACGAGCAGTACTTC
TRBJ1-2 NA NA TRBV4-3 14 CASSQENRAYGYTF TGCGCCAGCAGCCAAGAAAACAGGGCCTATGGCTACACCTTC
TRBJ1-1 TRBD1 NA TRBV27 13 CASSSLRGGSVFF TGTGCCAGCAGTTCACTTAGAGGGGGCTCGGTTTTCTTT
TRBJ2-7 TRBD1 few TRBV7-9 14 CASSIRDRADEQYF TGTGCCAGCAGCATCCGGGACAGGGCGGACGAGCAGTACTTC
TRBJ2-1 TRBD1 NA TRBV5-6 14 CASSSNRGYNEQFF TGTGCCAGCAGCTCTAACAGGGGCTACAATGAGCAGTTCTTC
TRBJ1-2 NA few TRBV7-9 13 CASSLISGYGYTF TGTGCCAGCAGCTTAATATCGGGCTATGGCTACACCTTC
TRBJ2-1 NA NA TRBV29-1 11 CSQKTINEQFF TGCAGCCAAAAAACAATCAATGAGCAGTTCTTC
TRBJ1-1 TRBD1 NA TRBV12-5 11 CASALDREAFF TGTGCTAGTGCCCTGGACAGGGAGGCTTTCTTT
TRBJ2-1 TRBD2 few TRBV28 17 CASSTPWSSGGGNEQFF TGTGCCAGCAGTACCCCCTGGTCTAGCGGGGGGGGAAATGAGCAGTTCTTC
TRBJ2-1 NA NA TRBV7-3 15 CASSLNREKHNEQFF TGTGCCAGCAGCTTAAACCGGGAGAAACACAATGAGCAGTTCTTC
TRBJ2-7 TRBD2 NA TRBV29-1 13 CSVRGDYSYEQYF TGCAGCGTGCGAGGGGACTATTCCTACGAGCAGTACTTC
TRBJ2-1 NA NA TRBV9 13 CASSVVWRGEQFF TGTGCCAGCAGCGTAGTATGGCGGGGTGAGCAGTTCTTC
TRBJ1-6 NA NA TRBV6-6 15 CASSRGRGGDSPLHF TGTGCCAGCAGCCGTGGGCGGGGGGGCGATTCACCCCTCCACTTT
TRBJ1-4 NA NA TRBV5-1 15 CASSVQGPTNEKLFF TGCGCCAGCAGCGTCCAGGGTCCAACTAATGAAAAACTGTTTTTT
TRBJ2-6 NA NA TRBV19 16 CATQTRSDSGANVLTF TGTGCCACCCAGACAAGGTCCGACTCTGGGGCCAACGTCCTGACTTTC
TRBJ2-1 NA NA TRBV11-2 15 CASSHDRGALNEQFF TGTGCCAGCAGCCACGACCGGGGGGCTCTCAATGAGCAGTTCTTC
TRBJ1-2 NA NA TRBV7-2 15 CASSPPRTDHYGYTF TGTGCCAGCAGCCCACCACGGACAGACCACTATGGCTACACCTTC
TRBJ2-7 TRBD2 NA TRBV7-8 17 CASSSGLAGGKSYEQYF TGTGCCAGCAGCAGCGGACTAGCGGGGGGCAAGTCCTACGAGCAGTACTTC
TRBJ1-1 NA NA TRBV18 16 CASSPTNGRTNTEAFF TGTGCCAGCTCACCGACTAACGGACGGACGAACACTGAAGCTTTCTTT
TRBJ2-3 TRBD1 once TRBV24-1 17 CATSDLGQGVHPDTQYF TGTGCCACCAGTGACTTAGGACAGGGGGTGCATCCAGATACGCAGTATTTT
TRBJ2-3 NA NA TRBV19 15 CASSHPLPSSDTQYF TGTGCCAGTAGTCACCCCCTACCTAGTTCGGATACGCAGTATTTT
TRBJ2-7 NA NA TRBV9 15 CATPLRRVFLYEQYF TGTGCCACCCCCCTTAGGCGGGTCTTCCTTTACGAGCAGTACTTC
TRBJ2-7 NA NA TRBV28 14 CASSPPRAPYEQYF TGTGCCAGCAGTCCCCCCAGGGCTCCCTACGAGCAGTACTTC
TRBJ1-3 TRBD1 NA TRBV19 14 CASRLTGSGNTIYF TGTGCCAGTAGACTGACAGGGAGTGGAAACACCATATATTTT
TRBJ1-2 NA NA TRBV7-8 14 CASSLERGNYGYTF TGTGCCAGCAGCTTAGAACGGGGAAACTATGGCTACACCTTC
TRBJ2-7 TRBD1 NA TRBV7-9 15 CASSIRDSNLYEQYF TGTGCCAGCAGCATCCGGGACAGCAATCTCTACGAGCAGTACTTC
TRBJ1-1 NA NA TRBV28 13 CASIAGENTEAFF TGTGCCAGCATCGCCGGGGAGAACACTGAAGCTTTCTTT
TRBJ1-1 NA once TRBV14 13 CASSQDRNTEAFF TGTGCCAGCAGCCAAGATCGGAACACTGAAGCTTTCTTT
TRBJ2-3 NA NA TRBV5-1 17 CASSLTSSSLSTDTQYF TGCGCCAGCAGCTTGACCAGTTCTAGCCTGAGCACAGATACGCAGTATTTT
TRBJ2-3 NA NA TRBV27 15 CASSFKIGGTDTQYF TGTGCCAGCAGTTTTAAGATAGGGGGCACAGATACGCAGTATTTT
TRBJ2-5 TRBD2 NA TRBV11-2 17 CASSDRTSGGPQETQYF TGTGCCAGCAGCGACCGGACTAGCGGGGGGCCGCAAGAGACCCAGTACTTC
TRBJ1-1 TRBD1 NA TRBV2 15 CASRARQGIRTEAFF TGTGCCAGCAGAGCTAGACAGGGGATTCGAACTGAAGCTTTCTTT
TRBJ1-2 NA NA TRBV19 12 CGVLWRGHGYTF TGTGGTGTCCTGTGGCGGGGGCACGGCTACACCTTC
TRBJ2-1 NA NA TRBV25-1 14 CASSRDTVSFEQFF TGTGCCAGCAGCCGGGACACCGTTTCATTCGAGCAGTTCTTC
TRBJ1-2 NA NA TRBV4-1 14 CASSQEVRNYGYTF TGCGCCAGCAGCCAAGAAGTCAGGAACTATGGCTACACCTTC
TRBJ1-2 TRBD1 NA TRBV19 12 CASSIQGFGYTF TGTGCCAGTAGCATACAGGGGTTCGGCTACACCTTC
TRBJ2-7 NA NA TRBV30 12 CAWSPGEAEQYF TGTGCCTGGAGTCCCGGGGAGGCCGAGCAGTACTTC
TRBJ2-7 TRBD2 few TRBV2 14 CASSENGLGNEQYF TGTGCCAGCAGTGAAAATGGACTAGGGAACGAGCAGTACTTC
TRBJ1-5 NA NA TRBV6-6 14 CASSYTGMGQPQHF TGTGCCAGCAGCTACACAGGGATGGGTCAGCCCCAGCATTTT
TRBJ2-1 NA NA TRBV4-3 13 CASSQASVGSKIF TGCGCCAGCAGCCAAGCTAGCGTGGGTTCAAAGATCTTC
TRBJ1-6 TRBD1 NA TRBV6-5 15 CATRWGQTINSPLHF TGTGCCACGCGCTGGGGACAGACTATTAATTCACCCCTCCACTTT
TRBJ1-3 NA NA TRBV27 15 CASREGYSSGNTIYF TGTGCCAGCAGAGAGGGATATTCAAGTGGAAACACCATATATTTT
TRBJ2-3 NA NA TRBV10-1 11 CASSYTDTQYF TGCGCCAGCAGTTACACAGATACGCAGTATTTT
TRBJ1-5 TRBD1 NA TRBV30 14 CAWSLPGQGQPQHF TGTGCCTGGAGTTTACCGGGACAGGGTCAGCCCCAGCATTTT
TRBJ1-5 NA few TRBV18 15 CASSRTERSNQPQHF TGTGCCAGCTCGCGGACAGAACGCAGCAATCAGCCCCAGCATTTT
TRBJ2-3 TRBD1 few TRBV6-5 14 CASRYLRQGDTQYF TGTGCCAGCCGATACCTTCGACAGGGAGATACGCAGTATTTT
TRBJ1-2 TRBD1 once TRBV5-5 13 CASSPRTGYGYTF TGTGCCAGCAGCCCCCGGACAGGGTATGGCTACACCTTC
TRBJ1-5 NA NA TRBV28 15 CASSMGLSSNQPQHF TGTGCCAGCAGCATGGGACTCTCGAGCAATCAGCCCCAGCATTTT
TRBJ1-2 NA NA TRBV9 14 CASSEGGVGGGYTF TGTGCCAGCAGCGAGGGAGGGGTTGGGGGTGGCTACACCTTC